These 20 T cell receptor beta chains originate from one sample sequenced in a study of PD-L1 blockade in urothelial cancer. Sequencing used immunoSEQ multiplex PCR; TCRdb keeps in-frame clones, though not all of them. Of about 88,000 clones detected, approximately 90% appear once; the ten largest clones hold 9.4%. Sequencing was performed on PBMCs, taken around atezolizumab (anti-PD-L1) treatment. These TCRs come from a man aged 55 to 70 with urothelial cancer.

This clone showed up just a few times. V and J are TRBV11-2 and TRBJ1-2, with D possibly matching TRBD1 (6 bases). V shed 6 bases and J shed 7 bases, with 15 bases lying between them. The CDR3 spans 13 residues. The V gene's germline CDR1 is SGHAT and CDR2 FQNNGV. The CDR3 sequence: CASSSNREIGYTF. As DNA, the CDR3 is TGTGCCAGCAGTTCAAACAGGGAAATTGGCTACACCTTC.

This clone appeared a single time. The CDR3 loop is CASSYSGTGFYNEQFF. DNA of the CDR3: TGTGCCAGCAGTTACTCGGGCACAGGGTTTTACAATGAGCAGTTCTTC. The chain combines TRBV6-5 with TRBJ2-1, with D perhaps matching TRBD1 (6 bases). Per germline, CDR1 MNHEY and CDR2 SVGAGI. This CDR3 spans 16 amino acids. The V gene lost 0 bases and the J gene lost 4 bases, with 13 bases spanning the gap.

This rearrangement joins TRBV27 to TRBJ2-7; 7 nucleotides match TRBD1. The germline gives CDR1 MNHEY, CDR2 SMNVEV (reference sequence). V trimming: 2 bases; J trimming: 2 bases; junction bases outside the gene matches: 6. The CDR3 runs to 15 residues. DNA for the CDR3: TGTGCCAGCAGTTTACGAGGGACAGAAGCCTACGAGCAGTACTTC. It encodes CASSLRGTEAYEQYF.

This clone was recorded only once. The chain links TRBV7-2 to TRBJ2-7, with D perhaps matching TRBD2 (5 bases). The CDR3 sequence is 13 residues long. Germline V CDR1 and CDR2: SGHTA, FQGNSA. Trimming cost V 5 bases and J 2 bases, with 10 bases left between them. This chain's CDR3 is CASSLSAAYEQYF. CDR3 nucleotide sequence: TGTGCCAGCAGCCTTAGCGCAGCCTACGAGCAGTACTTC.

The CDR3 DNA is TGTGCCAGCAGTGAGAGGCAGCTCACAGATACGCAGTATTTT. Amino acid sequence: CASSERQLTDTQYF. The chain joins TRBV6-1 to TRBJ2-3; D call uncertain. The germline V gene encodes CDR1 MNHNS and CDR2 SASEGT. V was cut by 3 bases and J by 2 bases, with 9 bases left in between. The CDR3 length is 14 residues.

This clone came up once. The chain couples TRBV5-5 to TRBJ2-7, with 11 nucleotides matching TRBD1. Looked up from germline, CDR1 is SGHKS and CDR2 is YYEKEE (reference sequence). Trimming at V came to 1 base and at J to 7 bases, leaving 7 bases not matched to a gene. The CDR3 is made up of 15 amino acids. In DNA, the CDR3 is TGTGCCAGCAGCTTGTTGGACAGGGGGCTGGGGGAGCAGTACTTC. Protein sequence: CASSLLDRGLGEQYF.

CDR3 sequence (DNA): TGTGCCAGCAGCCCTCAACAGGGTACCACTGAAGCTTTCTTT. Residues: CASSPQQGTTEAFF. The chain carries TRBV7-2 and TRBJ1-1; TRBD1 is a possible D gene (6 bases). The germline V gene has CDR1 SGHTA and CDR2 FQGNSA. Trimming pared 5 bases from V and 4 bases from J, leaving 14 bases between. The CDR3 consists of 14 residues.

J is TRBJ1-5 and V is TRBV2, with 8 bases aligning to TRBD1. This CDR3 is built from 14 residues. After removal of 9 bases from V and 2 bases from J, the junction contained 6 bases not matched to a gene. The V gene's germline CDR1 is SNHLY and CDR2 FYNNEI. CDR3 residues: CASGGTGGNQPQHF. The CDR3 nucleotides are TGTGCCAGTGGGGGGACAGGTGGCAATCAGCCCCAGCATTTT.

The rearrangement links TRBV9 to TRBJ1-3; tentative D call: TRBD1 (6 bases). Germline V gene data show CDR1 as SGDLS and CDR2 as YYNGEE. The CDR3 is made up of 15 amino acids. V lost 0 bases and J 3 bases, leaving 10 bases between the germline ends. CDR3 nucleotides: TGTGCCAGCAGCGTAGCTACAGGGAATGGAAACACCATATATTTT. As protein: CASSVATGNGNTIYF. The complete variable domain, with remaining parts taken from reference TRBV9 and TRBJ1-3, reads DSGVTQTPKHLITATGQRVTLRCSPRSGDLSVYWYQQSLDQGLQFLIQYYNGEERAKGNILERFSAQQFPDLHSELNLSSLELGDSALYFCASSVATGNGNTIYFGEGSWLTVV.

The genes are TRBV5-1 and TRBJ1-1; tentatively, D is TRBD1 (5 bases). Trimming cost V 0 bases and J 3 bases, with 9 bases left between them. The CDR3 contains 14 residues. Per the germline V gene, CDR1 is SGHRS and CDR2 is YFSETQ. CDR3 sequence reads: CASSLDQGDTEAFF. The CDR3 region has the DNA TGCGCCAGCAGCTTGGACCAGGGTGACACTGAAGCTTTCTTT. The whole variable domain, remainder taken from reference TRBV5-1 and TRBJ1-1, is KAGVTQTPRYLIKTRGQQVTLSCSPISGHRSVSWYQQTPGQGLQFLFEYFSETQRNKGNFPGRFSGRQFSNSRSEMNVSTLELGDSALYLCASSLDQGDTEAFFGQGTRLTVV.

This chain links TRBV11-2 with TRBJ1-3, with no clear D. Trimming took 8 bases from V and 0 from J, leaving 11 bases between them. From germline, CDR1 is SGHAT and CDR2 FQNNGV. The CDR3 runs to 14 residues. The CDR3 DNA reads TGTGCCAGCGGCCGACTGATCTCTGGAAACACCATATATTTT. This gives the protein CASGRLISGNTIYF.

In regard to this clone: Its ends do not fully match the called genes, so a read error is possible. The chain combines TRBV2 with TRBJ2-1, with D tentatively TRBD2 (6 bases). In germline, CDR1 is SNHLY, CDR2 FYNNEI. The CDR3 extends over 12 amino acids. The CDR3 protein is CASRGTGTEPLF. The CDR3 nucleotides read TGTGCCAGCAGGGGGACCGGGACTGAGCCTCTCTTC.

This sequence joins TRBV7-2 and TRBJ1-2; TRBD1 aligns across 11 bases. V lost 5 bases, J lost 4 bases, and 9 bases stayed unmatched. The CDR3 loop spans 16 amino acids. Per germline, CDR1 SGHTA and CDR2 FQGNSA. The CDR3 sequence: CASSMMDRGLGYGYTF. The CDR3 nucleotides read TGTGCCAGCAGCATGATGGACAGGGGGCTTGGCTATGGCTACACCTTC.

V and J are TRBV7-2 and TRBJ2-6; the match to TRBD1 covers 10 bases. J was trimmed by 3 bases and V by 6 bases; bases with no gene match: 14. The CDR3 length is 19 residues. Germline CDR1 reads SGHTA; CDR2 reads FQGNSA. Here the CDR3 reads CASRPGQGPPGSGANVLTF. CDR3 in DNA: TGTGCCAGCAGACCGGGACAGGGGCCCCCAGGGAGTGGGGCCAACGTCCTGACTTTC.

The CDR3 coding sequence is TGTGCCAGCAGCTTAGGGACAGGGTCCCCTGAAGCTTTCTTT. This codes for CASSLGTGSPEAFF. The chain employs TRBV7-2 and TRBJ1-1, with TRBD1 matching over 8 bases. V lost 1 base and J lost 6; bases outside the gene matches: 4. Germline-derived CDR1 and CDR2 are SGHTA and FQGNSA. There are 14 residues in the CDR3.

This clone was picked up one time. The chain employs TRBV19 and TRBJ1-6; 10 nucleotides match TRBD1. Germline lookup yields CDR1 LNHDA and CDR2 SQIVND (reference sequence). After removal of 8 bases from V and 4 bases from J, the junction contained 2 bases not matched to a gene. The CDR3 contains 14 residues. The CDR3 nucleotides are TGTGCCAGTCGGGGACAGGGGTATAATTCACCCCTCCACTTT. Residues: CASRGQGYNSPLHF.

This clone was detected only once. The chain employs TRBV10-2 and TRBJ2-2, with TRBD1 matching over 8 bases. V shed 5 bases, J shed 7 bases, and the junction held 6 bases outside the gene matches. Germline V lookup: CDR1 WSHSY, CDR2 SAAADI. The CDR3 consists of 14 residues. The CDR3 DNA reads TGCGCCAGCAGTTCTACAGGGGGAATCGGGGAGCTGTTTTTT. This codes for CASSSTGGIGELFF.

The chain joins TRBV30 to TRBJ1-1; no firm D call. V dropped 0 bases and J dropped 7 bases, with 6 bases sitting between them. The CDR3 totals 11 residues. Per germline, CDR1 GTSNPN and CDR2 SVGIG (reference sequence). The DNA for the CDR3 is TGTGCCTGGAGTGTGGAGGTTGAAGCTTTCTTT. This gives the protein CAWSVEVEAFF.

The chain's CDR3 is CASSLAVPGLADYEQYF. In nucleotides, the CDR3 is TGTGCCAGCAGCTTGGCCGTTCCGGGACTAGCGGACTACGAGCAGTACTTC. V gene TRBV5-4 combines with J gene TRBJ2-7, with 11 bases that match TRBD2. CDR3 size: 17 residues. The trim removed 0 bases at V and 3 bases at J, leaving 8 bases unmatched. CDR1 is SGHNT and CDR2 is YYREEE in the germline V gene (reference sequence).

This chain uses TRBV7-3 with TRBJ2-7; D remains ambiguous. The CDR3 has 11 residues. CDR1 SGHTA and CDR2 FQGTGA come from the germline V gene. V gave up 2 bases and J gave up 4 bases, with 3 bases separating them. The CDR3 region is CASSLQYEQYF. For the CDR3, the DNA is TGTGCCAGCAGCTTACAGTACGAGCAGTACTTC.